This is a list of T cell receptor beta chains from one sample in a study of T cell responses to AZD1222 COVID-19 vaccine. Clones were read by immunoSEQ multiplex PCR, and TCRdb kept only the in-frame ones, dropping some. The table lists approximately 110,000 clones, roughly 87% of them singletons, with less than 6% in the top ten. The specimen comprised peripheral blood, sampled on day 0 of AZD1222 vaccination. These receptors all stem from an adult in good health. The CDR3 runs from the conserved cysteine through the conserved F or W. A D gene is named only where the DNA matches it firmly.

V	J	D	CDR3
TRBV14	TRBJ2-7	NA	CASSLDSPYEQYF
TRBV3-1/TRBV3-2	TRBJ1-2	NA	CASSQGYRTALYGYTF
TRBV20-1	TRBJ2-7	TRBD1	CSAGQGGRQYF
TRBV5-5	TRBJ1-4	TRBD1	CASSLRGTGGFVPEKLFF
TRBV6-5	TRBJ2-7	TRBD1	CASRRRQGFYEQYF
TRBV30	TRBJ1-5	NA	CACSQDTYQPQHF
TRBV7-9	TRBJ2-3	NA	CASSLESGDTQYF
TRBV7-9	TRBJ2-1	TRBD2	CASSPLTSHNEQFF
TRBV7-9	TRBJ1-2	NA	CASSSDGYTF
TRBV29-1	TRBJ2-1	NA	CTTGSPLHNEQFF
TRBV4-3	TRBJ1-1	NA	CASSQPGPGAEAFF
TRBV4-1	TRBJ1-1	NA	CASSQEVTTTFF
TRBV7-9	TRBJ2-3	TRBD2	CASSRTSGGATDTQYF
TRBV24-1	TRBJ2-3	TRBD1	CATSDPGQGARDTQYF
TRBV14	TRBJ1-6	NA	CASSQDLFSPLHF
TRBV7-2	TRBJ1-2	TRBD1	CASRDRGLDYGYTF
TRBV7-9	TRBJ2-3	NA	CASSLARDTRPDF
TRBV10-2	TRBJ1-1	NA	CASTGQKNTEAFF
TRBV6-1	TRBJ1-1	NA	CASSESGQFEAFF
TRBV12-3/TRBV12-4	TRBJ1-2	NA	CASRPRANYGYTF
TRBV2	TRBJ1-2	NA	CASTMGRSNYGYTF
TRBV5-6	TRBJ1-1	NA	CASMGVTEAFF
TRBV27	TRBJ2-7	NA	CASSLGLGYEQYF
TRBV6-5	TRBJ2-1	NA	CASRVAPNNEQFF
TRBV7-2	TRBJ2-1	NA	CASSPTLGSRGEQFF
TRBV19	TRBJ1-5	TRBD1	CASRLGGGQPQHF
TRBV27	TRBJ1-2	NA	CASSFGTSYGYTF
TRBV10-3	TRBJ1-2	NA	CAILKGNGYGYTF
TRBV7-2	TRBJ2-3	NA	CASTPWGETTDTQYF
TRBV7-5	TRBJ1-6	NA	CVRSKTLGQGNSPLHF
TRBV5-1	TRBJ1-3	NA	CASSSYRSTLSGNTIYF
TRBV7-9	TRBJ1-1	TRBD1	CASSFSGTGNTEAFF
TRBV27	TRBJ2-3	NA	CASNHVPGSPTDTQYF
TRBV7-8	TRBJ1-6	NA	CASSLVGGSSYNSPLHF
TRBV14	TRBJ1-1	NA	CASSQAGPRFTEAFF
TRBV7-2	TRBJ2-7	TRBD1	CASSRDRGSYEQYF
TRBV3-1/TRBV3-2	TRBJ2-3	TRBD2	CASSPVASGGDPDTQYF
TRBV15	TRBJ1-1	NA	CATSREEFVSEAFF
TRBV18	TRBJ2-7	TRBD2	CASSPSGGSYEQYF
TRBV5-1	TRBJ1-1	NA	CASSPRVGAEAFF
TRBV5-4	TRBJ2-5	NA	CASSFPGTETQYF
TRBV5-1	TRBJ1-4	NA	CASSPGTVNEKLFF
TRBV5-1	TRBJ1-1	NA	CASSWEMNTEAFF
TRBV6-2/TRBV6-3	TRBJ2-7	NA	CASSYPSAASYEQYF
TRBV5-1	TRBJ1-4	TRBD1	CASSLGQVRPFNEKLFF
TRBV9	TRBJ1-1	NA	CASSGGGTEAFF
TRBV10-3	TRBJ1-2	TRBD1	CAITRTGKTSGYTF
TRBV9	TRBJ2-7	NA	CASSPTQGYEQYF
TRBV2	TRBJ2-7	NA	CASSASLGGGGNEQYF
TRBV12-3/TRBV12-4	TRBJ1-2	TRBD1	CASSLQGAGYTF